What follows describes a single T cell receptor (beta chain). This specimen belongs to a study of cytomegalovirus exposure and HLA in healthy donors. Data came from immunoSEQ multiplex PCR; TCRdb stores just in-frame clones and leaves some out. The sample has about 160,000 clones, around 82% seen once; the top ten hold roughly a tenth. Germline V gives CDR1 SGHDT, CDR2 YYEEEE. The CDR3 contains 13 residues. V was clipped by 4 bases and J by 5 bases, with 12 bases between them. The receptor was derived from a man aged 25 to 40 in good health and CMV-seropositive. The sample comprised PBMCs. The V gene is TRBV5-6, the J gene TRBJ1-2; D perhaps matches TRBD1 (5 bases). CDR3 region: CASSPGAGYGYTF. The CDR3 DNA reads TGTGCCAGCAGCCCGGGAGCAGGGTATGGCTACACCTTC.